A single sample is the source of the 19 T cell receptor beta chains below, sequenced in a study of long-term antiretroviral therapy in people with HIV. Running of the v3.0 immunoSEQ assay took place at survey level. Some clones are missing from TCRdb's copy, which holds only in-frame ones; the method was immunoSEQ multiplex PCR. This sample has fewer than 30,000 clones, with 86% found just once. Here the sequenced sample was unsorted PBMCs, taken 0.8 years after starting antiretroviral therapy. These receptors were obtained from a woman in her twenties or thirties with HIV.

The genes are TRBV20-1 and TRBJ2-1; D possibly corresponds to TRBD1 (6 bases). CDR1 and CDR2 from the germline V gene are DFQATT and SNEGSKA (reference sequence). The V end lost 3 bases, the J end lost 12 bases, and 9 bases lay between the germline ends. The CDR3 consists of 10 residues. For the CDR3, the DNA is TGCAGTGCTAGCCAGGGGTGGCAGTTCTTC. It encodes CSASQGWQFF.

This chain links TRBV6-5 with TRBJ2-2; D perhaps matches TRBD1 (5 bases). CDR1 is MNHEY and CDR2 is SVGAGI in the germline V gene. The CDR3 is 15 residues long. Deletions cut 4 bases from V and 6 bases from J, with 15 bases between. The CDR3 DNA follows: TGTGCCAGCAGTTCGTCCAGGGTGTTTGCCGGGGAGCTGTTTTTT. It translates to CASSSSRVFAGELFF.

This sequence joins TRBV6-5 and TRBJ1-1; D uncertain. V shed 4 bases and J shed 1 base, with 13 bases lying between them. CDR3 length equals 15 residues. Germline loops: CDR1 MNHEY, CDR2 SVGAGI. The CDR3 here is CASSSAGLQNTEAFF. In DNA, the CDR3 is TGTGCCAGCAGTTCCGCCGGACTGCAGAACACTGAAGCTTTCTTT.

V and J are TRBV6-5 and TRBJ1-1, with D possibly TRBD1 on 6 matching bases. Trimming took 2 bases from V and 5 from J, leaving 18 bases between them. CDR3 length: 16 amino acids. Germline assignment: CDR1 MNHEY and CDR2 SVGAGI. The CDR3 reads CASSYRSSHRVTEAFF. The CDR3 bases are TGTGCCAGCAGTTACCGTTCCTCCCACAGGGTTACTGAAGCTTTCTTT.

The gene calls are TRBV30 and TRBJ1-1; D perhaps matches TRBD1 (5 bases). V shed 4 bases and J shed 1 base, with 16 bases lying between them. Per the germline V gene, CDR1 is GTSNPN and CDR2 is SVGIG (reference sequence). The CDR3 loop spans 15 amino acids. The CDR3 nucleotides read TGTGCCTGGATCCCTGGGGGGGGTTCGAACACTGAAGCTTTCTTT. Translated, it gives CAWIPGGGSNTEAFF.

The chain links TRBV18 to TRBJ1-1; D gene uncertain. Germline V lookup: CDR1 KGHSH, CDR2 LQKENI. CDR3 length: 12 amino acids. Trimming left V 4 bases short and J 1 base short, with 4 bases between. CDR3 bases: TGTGCCAGCTCACACAGGAACACTGAAGCTTTCTTT. Translation gives CASSHRNTEAFF.

Worth noting for this clone: One end of the junction fails to match germline, which may point to a read error. This sequence joins TRBV5-1 and TRBJ2-5; 8 nucleotides line up with TRBD1. The CDR3 sequence is 17 residues long. The germline V gene has CDR1 SGHRS and CDR2 YFSETQ. The CDR3 nucleotides are TGCGCCAGCAGATTGGGATGGGTCGGGGACAGGCAAGAGACCCAGTACTTC. Translating it yields CASRLGWVGDRQETQYF.

This sequence joins TRBV6-1 and TRBJ1-1, with a weak D call TRBD1 (5 bases). The CDR3 is 15 amino acids. Trimming took 2 bases from V and 4 from J, leaving 14 bases between them. Germline CDR1 MNHNS, CDR2 SASEGT. The CDR3 protein is CASSESRVGVTEAFF. The CDR3 DNA reads as TGTGCCAGCAGTGAATCCAGGGTGGGGGTCACTGAAGCTTTCTTT.

The rearrangement uses TRBV6-1 and TRBJ1-2; D ambiguous. V was shortened by 3 bases and J by 1 base, with 9 bases between the two germline ends. The CDR3 sequence is 14 residues long. CDR1 MNHNS and CDR2 SASEGT come from the germline V gene. The CDR3 reads CASSEFTFNYGYTF. The CDR3 region has the DNA TGTGCCAGCAGTGAGTTCACCTTTAACTATGGCTACACCTTC.

J is TRBJ2-7 and V is TRBV7-9; D possibly matches TRBD1 or TRBD2 (5 bases each). Trimming left V 4 bases short and J 4 bases short, with 8 bases between. Germline loops: CDR1 SEHNR, CDR2 FQNEAQ (reference sequence). The CDR3 covers 12 residues. The CDR3 DNA is TGTGCCAGCAGCTCGGGACCTTACGAGCAGTACGTC. Its protein product is CASSSGPYEQYV.

The chain carries TRBV10-2 and TRBJ1-6; maybe TRBD1 (6 bases). Germline CDR1 WSHSY, CDR2 SAAADI. The CDR3 has 15 amino acids. V dropped 6 bases and J dropped 7 bases, with 16 bases sitting between them. CDR3 protein: CASRNQQGENSPLHF. Written as DNA, the CDR3 is TGCGCCAGCAGAAACCAACAGGGAGAGAATTCACCCCTCCACTTT.

The chain is built from TRBV2 and TRBJ1-5, with D possibly TRBD1 on 5 matching bases. The length of the CDR3 is 15 residues. CDR1 and CDR2 (germline): SNHLY, FYNNEI. V was cut by 6 bases and J by 2 bases, with 14 bases left in between. CDR3: CASRAEGGGNQPQHF. CDR3 nucleotide sequence: TGTGCCAGCAGGGCAGAGGGAGGGGGCAATCAGCCCCAGCATTTT.

The rearrangement links TRBV6-5 to TRBJ2-4, with D perhaps matching TRBD2 (6 bases). Germline loops: CDR1 MNHEY, CDR2 SVGAGI. This CDR3 has 13 amino acids. With 5 bases removed from V and 8 bases from J, the gap between germline ends came to 13 bases. In nucleotides, the CDR3 is TGTGCCAGCAGTGGATGGGGGGAGGACATTCAGTACTTC. Amino acid sequence: CASSGWGEDIQYF.

The chain links TRBV12-5 to TRBJ2-3; possibly TRBD1 or TRBD2 for D (5 bases each). The CDR3 loop spans 13 amino acids. Germline CDR1 reads LGHNT; CDR2 reads FRNRAP. With 4 bases removed from V and 4 bases from J, the gap between germline ends came to 9 bases. The CDR3 DNA follows: TGTGCTAGTGGTTCGGGGACCTCAGATACGCAGTATTTT. This gives the protein CASGSGTSDTQYF.

Here the CDR3 reads CASSAGTGGRYGYTF. CDR3 nucleotide sequence: TGTGCCAGCAGCGCCGGGACAGGGGGACGCTATGGCTACACCTTC. The V call is TRBV7-9, the J call TRBJ1-2; 11 nucleotides line up with TRBD1. Trimming took 5 bases from V and 4 from J; bases not matched to a gene: 6. The CDR3 spans 15 residues. Per germline, CDR1 SEHNR and CDR2 FQNEAQ (reference sequence).

This chain connects TRBV21-1 to TRBJ2-5; TRBD1 is the table's D call, not checked against the DNA. TRBV21-1 is reported as a pseudogene. CDR3 length: 15 residues. In DNA form, the CDR3 reads TGTGCCAGCAGCGAAACAGGACAGGGCGGGGAGACCCAGTACTTC. Translating it yields CASSETGQGGETQYF.

V usage is TRBV6-1 and J usage is TRBJ2-7; a possible D gene is TRBD1 (5 bases). Trimming stripped 8 bases from V and 3 bases from J, with 17 bases between. This CDR3 spans 14 amino acids. CDR1 is MNHNS, CDR2 SASEGT, per germline. The DNA of the CDR3 is TGTGCCAGCCCGAGTGAGAAGGGGTTCTACGAGCAGTACTTC. Amino acids: CASPSEKGFYEQYF.

The rearrangement joins TRBV25-1 to TRBJ2-7; TRBD1 is a possible D gene (6 bases). The CDR3 totals 13 residues. Germline V gene lookup returns CDR1 MGHDK and CDR2 SYGVNS. The V end lost 4 bases, the J end lost 3 bases, and 10 bases lay between the germline ends. CDR3 in amino acids: CASSGDTHYEQYF. The CDR3 nucleotides read TGTGCCAGCAGTGGGGACACCCACTACGAGCAGTACTTC.

The CDR3 coding sequence is TGTGCCAGCTTTGGACAGGGGGCGCTTGGCTACACCTTC. Its translation: CASFGQGALGYTF. The V gene is TRBV27, the J gene TRBJ1-2, with 11 bases that match TRBD1. The CDR3 length is 13 residues. The V and J ends lost 8 bases and 7 bases, in that order; junction bases with no gene match: 6. CDR1 MNHEY and CDR2 SMNVEV come from the germline V gene (reference sequence).